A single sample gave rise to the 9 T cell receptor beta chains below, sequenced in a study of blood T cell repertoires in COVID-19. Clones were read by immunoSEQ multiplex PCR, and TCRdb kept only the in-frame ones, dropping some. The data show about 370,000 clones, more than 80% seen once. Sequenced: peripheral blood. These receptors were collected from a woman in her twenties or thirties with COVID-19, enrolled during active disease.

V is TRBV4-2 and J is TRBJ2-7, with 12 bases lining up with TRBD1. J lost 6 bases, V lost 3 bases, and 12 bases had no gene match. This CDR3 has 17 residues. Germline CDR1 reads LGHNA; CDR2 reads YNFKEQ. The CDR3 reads CASSHLGGQGAQLEQYF. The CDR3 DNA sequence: TGTGCCAGCAGCCACCTCGGGGGACAGGGGGCACAACTCGAGCAGTACTTC.

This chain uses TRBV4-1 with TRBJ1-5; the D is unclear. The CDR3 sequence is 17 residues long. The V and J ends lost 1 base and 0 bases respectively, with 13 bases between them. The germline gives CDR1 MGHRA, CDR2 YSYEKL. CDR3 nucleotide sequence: TGCGCCAGCAGCCAAGTTGCAGTGCCAGATAGCAATCAGCCCCAGCATTTT. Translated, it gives CASSQVAVPDSNQPQHF.

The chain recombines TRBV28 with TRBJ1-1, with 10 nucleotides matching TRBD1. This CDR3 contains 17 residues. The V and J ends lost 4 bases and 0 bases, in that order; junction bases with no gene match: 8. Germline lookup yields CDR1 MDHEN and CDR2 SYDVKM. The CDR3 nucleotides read TGTGCCAGCAGTTCCGGGACAGGGGCTTTTATGAACACTGAAGCTTTCTTT. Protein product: CASSSGTGAFMNTEAFF.

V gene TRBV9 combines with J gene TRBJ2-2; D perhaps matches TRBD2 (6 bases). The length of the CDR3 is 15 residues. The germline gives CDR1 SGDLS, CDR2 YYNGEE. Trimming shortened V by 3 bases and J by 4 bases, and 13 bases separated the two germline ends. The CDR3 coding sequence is TGTGCCAGCAGCGCCTGGAGGGCCGGCACCGGGGAGCTGTTTTTT. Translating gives CASSAWRAGTGELFF.

The CDR3 loop reads CASSYAGNYGYTF. DNA of the CDR3: TGTGCCAGCAGTTATGCGGGGAACTATGGCTACACCTTC. The chain links TRBV6-5 to TRBJ1-2, with no clear D. The CDR3 runs 13 residues. The V end was cut by 3 bases, the J end by 2 bases, with 7 bases between. Germline assignment: CDR1 MNHEY and CDR2 SVGAGI.

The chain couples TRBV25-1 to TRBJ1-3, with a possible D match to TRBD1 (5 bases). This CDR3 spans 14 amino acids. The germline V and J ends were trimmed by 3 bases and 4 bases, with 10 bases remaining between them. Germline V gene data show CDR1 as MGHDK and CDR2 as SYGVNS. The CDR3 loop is CASSDRQHGNTIYF. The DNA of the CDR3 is TGTGCCAGCAGTGACAGACAGCACGGAAACACCATATATTTT.

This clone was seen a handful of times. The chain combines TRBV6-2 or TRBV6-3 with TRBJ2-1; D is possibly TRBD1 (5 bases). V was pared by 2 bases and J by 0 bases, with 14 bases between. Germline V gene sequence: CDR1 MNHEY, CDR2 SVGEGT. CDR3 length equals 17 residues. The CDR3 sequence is CASSYDQGFLSYNEQFF. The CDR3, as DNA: TGTGCCAGCAGTTACGATCAGGGATTCCTCTCCTACAATGAGCAGTTCTTC.

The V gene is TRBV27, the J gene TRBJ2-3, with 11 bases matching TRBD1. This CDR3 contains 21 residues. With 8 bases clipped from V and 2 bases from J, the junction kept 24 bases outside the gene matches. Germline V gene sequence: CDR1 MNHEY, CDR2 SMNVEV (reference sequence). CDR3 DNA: TGTGCCAGCCTCTCGGCCCCCGGGACAGGGGGGGACTGGGGGGCCACAGATACGCAGTATTTT. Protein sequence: CASLSAPGTGGDWGATDTQYF.

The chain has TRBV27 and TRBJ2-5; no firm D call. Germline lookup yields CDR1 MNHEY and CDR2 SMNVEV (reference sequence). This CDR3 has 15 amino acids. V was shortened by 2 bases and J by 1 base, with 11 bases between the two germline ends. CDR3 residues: CASSLGNSFQETQYF. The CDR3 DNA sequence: TGTGCCAGCAGTTTAGGAAACAGTTTCCAAGAGACCCAGTACTTC.